This T cell receptor (beta chain) originates from a study of T cells after yellow fever vaccination. Many counts were recorded for this clonotype. Antigen specificity is unknown. Germline V CDR1 and CDR2: LGHNA, YSLEER. The length of the CDR3 is 13 residues. The ends were cut back, 2 bases at V and 3 bases at J, with 5 bases in the middle. A single record per CDR3 protein comes from TCRdb applying MiXCR to the 5' RACE reads. The profile shows 100,000 to 150,000 distinct CDR3 sequences, roughly 9% of them singletons. Points from the study as a whole: Abundant clonotypes from the bulk population could have been carried over as contaminants into FACS-sorted repertoires.

The TCR comes from a man younger than 30 who received the YFV17D yellow fever vaccine. The chain links TRBV4-3 to TRBJ2-1; D is undetermined. This specimen was CD8+ T cells sorted from PBMCs, taken on the day of the yellow fever booster vaccination. The CDR3 protein is CASSQLYYNEQFF. The DNA for the CDR3 is TGCGCCAGCAGCCAACTCTACTACAATGAGCAGTTCTTC.